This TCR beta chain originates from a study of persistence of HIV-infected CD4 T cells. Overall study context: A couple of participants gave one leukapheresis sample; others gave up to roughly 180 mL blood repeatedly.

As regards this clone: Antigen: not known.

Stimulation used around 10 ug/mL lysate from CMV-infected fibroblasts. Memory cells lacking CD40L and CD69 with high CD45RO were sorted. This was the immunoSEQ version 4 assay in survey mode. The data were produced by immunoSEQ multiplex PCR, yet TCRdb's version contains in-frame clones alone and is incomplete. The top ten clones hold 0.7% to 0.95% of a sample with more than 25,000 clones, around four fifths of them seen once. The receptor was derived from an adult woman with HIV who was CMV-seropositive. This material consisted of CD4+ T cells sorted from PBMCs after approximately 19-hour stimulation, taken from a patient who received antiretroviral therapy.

This chain's CDR3 is CASSVALSNEKLFF. CDR3 DNA sequence: TGTGCCAGCAGTGTAGCCCTAAGTAATGAAAAACTGTTTTTT. The V gene is TRBV2, the J gene TRBJ1-4; D is unclear. The CDR3 consists of 14 residues. Germline CDR1 reads SNHLY; CDR2 reads FYNNEI. Deletions cut 4 bases from V and 4 bases from J, with 10 bases between.